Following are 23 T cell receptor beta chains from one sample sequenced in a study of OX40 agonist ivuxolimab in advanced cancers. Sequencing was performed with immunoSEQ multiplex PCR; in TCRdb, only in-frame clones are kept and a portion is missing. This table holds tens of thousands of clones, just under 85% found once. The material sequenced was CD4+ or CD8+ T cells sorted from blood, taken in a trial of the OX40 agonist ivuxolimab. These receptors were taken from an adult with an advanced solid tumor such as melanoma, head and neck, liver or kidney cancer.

The CDR3 is CASSQDLLAGGPGELFF. The CDR3 DNA reads as TGCGCCAGCAGCCAAGATCTACTAGCGGGAGGCCCCGGGGAGCTGTTTTTT. This chain connects TRBV4-3 to TRBJ2-2, with 12 bases matching TRBD2. Germline-derived CDR1 and CDR2 are LGHNA and YSLEER. Germline trimming cut 0 bases from V and 6 bases from J; bases unmatched to any gene: 5. The CDR3 length is 17 residues.

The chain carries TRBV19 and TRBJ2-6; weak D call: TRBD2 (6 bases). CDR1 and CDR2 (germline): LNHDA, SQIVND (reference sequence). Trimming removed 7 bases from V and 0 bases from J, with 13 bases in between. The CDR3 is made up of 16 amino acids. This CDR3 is CASTPLGSSGANVLTF. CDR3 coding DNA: TGTGCCAGTACCCCGCTCGGGAGCTCTGGGGCCAACGTCCTGACTTTC.

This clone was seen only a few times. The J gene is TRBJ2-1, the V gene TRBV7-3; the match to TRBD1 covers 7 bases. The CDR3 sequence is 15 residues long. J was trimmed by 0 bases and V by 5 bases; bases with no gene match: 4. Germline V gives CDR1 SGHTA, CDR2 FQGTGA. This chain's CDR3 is CASSTGTASYNEQFF. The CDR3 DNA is TGTGCCAGCAGCACCGGGACAGCCTCCTACAATGAGCAGTTCTTC.

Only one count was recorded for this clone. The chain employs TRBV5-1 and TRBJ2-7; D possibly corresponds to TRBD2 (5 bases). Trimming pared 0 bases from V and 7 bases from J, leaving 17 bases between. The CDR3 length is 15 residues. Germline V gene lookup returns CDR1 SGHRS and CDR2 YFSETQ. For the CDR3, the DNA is TGCGCCAGCAGCTTGGGGACTTATTTATTCGGGGAGCAGTACTTC. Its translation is CASSLGTYLFGEQYF.

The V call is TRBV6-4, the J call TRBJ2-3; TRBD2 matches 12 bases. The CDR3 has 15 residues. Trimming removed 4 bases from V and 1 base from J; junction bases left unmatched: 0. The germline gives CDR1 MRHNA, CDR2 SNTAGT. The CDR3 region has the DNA TGTGCCAGCAGTGGGACTAGCGGGGGCACAGATACGCAGTATTTT. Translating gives CASSGTSGGTDTQYF.

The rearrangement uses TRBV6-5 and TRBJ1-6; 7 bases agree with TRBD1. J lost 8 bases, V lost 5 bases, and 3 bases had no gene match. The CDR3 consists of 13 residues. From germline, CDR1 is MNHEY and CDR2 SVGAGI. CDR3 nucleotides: TGTGCCAGCAGTCCTACAGGGGATTCACCCCTCCACTTT. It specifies CASSPTGDSPLHF.

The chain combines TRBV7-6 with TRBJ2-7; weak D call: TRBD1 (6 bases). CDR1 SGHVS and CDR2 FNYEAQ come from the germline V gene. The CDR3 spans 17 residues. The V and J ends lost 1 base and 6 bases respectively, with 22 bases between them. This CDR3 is CASSLGGSYGTLGEQYF. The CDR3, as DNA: TGTGCCAGCAGCTTAGGGGGCTCGTACGGGACATTAGGCGAGCAGTACTTC.

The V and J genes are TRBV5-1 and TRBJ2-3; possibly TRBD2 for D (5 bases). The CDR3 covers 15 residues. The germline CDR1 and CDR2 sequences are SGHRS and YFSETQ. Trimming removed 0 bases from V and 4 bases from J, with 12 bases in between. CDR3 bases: TGCGCCAGCAGCTTGGTGGGCGGGCTAGCAGATACGCAGTATTTT. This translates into CASSLVGGLADTQYF.

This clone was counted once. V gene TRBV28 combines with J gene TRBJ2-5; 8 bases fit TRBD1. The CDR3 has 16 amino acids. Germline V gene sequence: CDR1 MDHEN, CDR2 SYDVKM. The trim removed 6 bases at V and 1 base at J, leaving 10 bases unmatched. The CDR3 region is CASSWDRRRLQETQYF. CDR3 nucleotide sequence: TGTGCCAGCAGCTGGGACAGGAGAAGACTCCAAGAGACCCAGTACTTC.

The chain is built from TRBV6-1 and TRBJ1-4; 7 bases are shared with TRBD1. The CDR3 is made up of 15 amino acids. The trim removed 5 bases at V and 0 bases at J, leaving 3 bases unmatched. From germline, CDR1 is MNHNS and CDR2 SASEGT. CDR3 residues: CASSTQGATNEKLFF. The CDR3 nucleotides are TGTGCCAGCAGTACTCAGGGGGCAACTAATGAAAAACTGTTTTTT.

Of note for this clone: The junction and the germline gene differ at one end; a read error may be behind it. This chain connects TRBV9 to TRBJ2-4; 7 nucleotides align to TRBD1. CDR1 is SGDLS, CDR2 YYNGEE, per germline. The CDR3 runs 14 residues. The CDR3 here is CASSVGTAENIQYF. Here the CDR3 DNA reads TGTGCCAGCAGCGTGGGGACAGCCGAAAACATTCAGTACTTC.

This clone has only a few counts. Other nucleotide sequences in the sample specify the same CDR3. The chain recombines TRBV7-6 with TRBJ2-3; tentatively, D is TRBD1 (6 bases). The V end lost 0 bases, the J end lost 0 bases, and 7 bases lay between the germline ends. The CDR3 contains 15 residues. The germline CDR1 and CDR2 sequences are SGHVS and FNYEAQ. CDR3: CASSLAGASTDTQYF. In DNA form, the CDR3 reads TGTGCCAGCAGCTTAGCGGGGGCGAGCACAGATACGCAGTATTTT.

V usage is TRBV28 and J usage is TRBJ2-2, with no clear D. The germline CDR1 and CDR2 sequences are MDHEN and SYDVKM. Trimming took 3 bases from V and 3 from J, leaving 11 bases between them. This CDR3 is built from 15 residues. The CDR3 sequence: CASSFIAGYTGELFF. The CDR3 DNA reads TGTGCCAGCAGTTTCATCGCAGGTTACACCGGGGAGCTGTTTTTT.

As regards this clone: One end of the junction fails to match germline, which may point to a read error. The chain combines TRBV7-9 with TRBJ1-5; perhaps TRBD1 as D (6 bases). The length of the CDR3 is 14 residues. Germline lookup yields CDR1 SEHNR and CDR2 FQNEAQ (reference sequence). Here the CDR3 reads CAGSGGHGNQPQHF. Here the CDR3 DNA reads TGTGCCGGCAGCGGGGGACATGGCAATCAGCCCCAGCATTTT.

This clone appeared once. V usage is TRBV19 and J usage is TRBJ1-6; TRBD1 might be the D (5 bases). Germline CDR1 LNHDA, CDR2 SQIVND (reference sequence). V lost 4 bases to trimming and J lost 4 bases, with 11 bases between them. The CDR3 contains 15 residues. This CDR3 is CASSNQGTYNSPLHF. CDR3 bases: TGTGCCAGTAGTAATCAAGGGACGTATAATTCACCCCTCCACTTT.

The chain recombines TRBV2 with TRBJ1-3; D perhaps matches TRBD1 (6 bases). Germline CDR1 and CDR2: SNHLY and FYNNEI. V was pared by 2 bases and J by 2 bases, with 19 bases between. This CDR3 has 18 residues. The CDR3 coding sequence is TGTGCCAGCAGTGAAAGTGGGAGGGGGAGGCTAGCTGGAAACACCATATATTTT. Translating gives CASSESGRGRLAGNTIYF.

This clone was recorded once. The CDR3 DNA follows: TGCGCCAGCAGCCAAGATTTTATAGGGAGACAGCCCCAGCATTTT. Translation: CASSQDFIGRQPQHF. The chain joins TRBV4-1 to TRBJ1-5; no definite D call. The germline V gene has CDR1 MGHRA and CDR2 YSYEKL. Between the trimmed V and J ends, which lost 0 bases and 7 bases, there was a span of 13 bases. This CDR3 has 15 amino acids.

CDR3: CASSASGTMRGNEQFF. The CDR3 bases are TGTGCCAGCAGCGCTAGCGGTACAATGAGAGGAAATGAGCAGTTCTTC. The chain is built from TRBV7-3 and TRBJ2-1, with 7 positions matching TRBD2. The V segment lost 5 bases and the J segment 7 bases; nucleotides outside the gene matches: 14. The CDR3 is 16 residues long. Germline values: CDR1 SGHTA, CDR2 FQGTGA. The complete variable domain, with remaining parts taken from reference TRBV7-3 and TRBJ2-1, reads GAGVSQTPSNKVTEKGKYVELRCDPISGHTALYWYRQSLGQGPEFLIYFQGTGAADDSGLPNDRFFAVRPEGSVSTLKIQRTERGDSAVYLCASSASGTMRGNEQFFGPGTRLTVL.

CDR3 sequence reads: CASSIVTGNSNQPQHF. The CDR3 coding sequence is TGTGCCAGTAGTATAGTGACAGGGAATAGCAATCAGCCCCAGCATTTT. The chain is built from TRBV19 and TRBJ1-5, with 7 bases lining up with TRBD1. After removal of 1 base from V and 0 bases from J, the junction contained 3 bases not matched to a gene. Germline V gene sequence: CDR1 LNHDA, CDR2 SQIVND (reference sequence). The CDR3 consists of 16 residues.

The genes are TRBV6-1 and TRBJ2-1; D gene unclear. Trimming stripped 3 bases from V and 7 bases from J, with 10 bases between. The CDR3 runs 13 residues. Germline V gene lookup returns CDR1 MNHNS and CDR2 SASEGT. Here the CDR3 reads CASSDGAWNEQFF. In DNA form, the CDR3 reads TGTGCCAGCAGTGATGGAGCGTGGAATGAGCAGTTCTTC.

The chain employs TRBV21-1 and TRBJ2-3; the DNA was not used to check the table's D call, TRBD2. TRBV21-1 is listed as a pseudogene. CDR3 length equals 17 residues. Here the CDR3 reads CASSKEGSGRTTDTQYF. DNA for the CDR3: TGTGCCAGCAGCAAAGAAGGAAGCGGGAGAACGACAGATACGCAGTATTTT.

The CDR3 bases are TGTGCCAGCAGCTTGAGGTCATGGGTTAGCAATCAGCCCCAGCATTTT. It yields the protein CASSLRSWVSNQPQHF. V and J are TRBV5-6 and TRBJ1-5; no clear D. Trimming took 1 base from V and 0 from J, leaving 11 bases between them. Germline values: CDR1 SGHDT, CDR2 YYEEEE. This CDR3 contains 16 residues.

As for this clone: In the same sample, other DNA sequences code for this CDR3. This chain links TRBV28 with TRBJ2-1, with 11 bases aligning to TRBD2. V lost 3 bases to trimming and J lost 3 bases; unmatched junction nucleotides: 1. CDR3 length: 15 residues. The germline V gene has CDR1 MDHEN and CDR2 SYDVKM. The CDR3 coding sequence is TGTGCCAGCAGTTTGGGACTAGCGGACTACAATGAGCAGTTCTTC. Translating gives CASSLGLADYNEQFF.